This T cell receptor (beta chain) was sequenced during a study of T cells after yellow fever vaccination (dated by TCRdb to between 2017 and 2020). Notes on the research overall: The SMART-Seq v4 Ultra Low Input RNA kit was used to prepare libraries from fractions with low cell numbers. To follow T-cell clones before and after both primary and booster YFV17D yellow fever vaccination, bulk TCR alpha and beta repertoires underwent longitudinal sequencing. Bulk PBMC replicates and cell subsets were isolated from blood drawn at multiple timepoints before and after both primary and secondary immunization. Two healthy male donors, one aged 18 to 29 and one aged 30 to 39 years, were included in the cohort.

Synthesis of TCR cDNA relied on 5'RACE template switching, a step that introduced a universal primer site along with unique molecular identifiers. cDNA synthesis was primed from both the TCR alpha and TCR beta constant segments. Library amplification used two PCR steps, and the second PCR step added sample barcodes and sequencing adapters. Sequencing of the libraries was done on either Illumina HiSeq 2500 (2x100 bp) or NovaSeq (2x150 bp). In the original analysis: Reads were demultiplexed and collapsed into UMI consensus sequences with MIGEC, and V(D)J alignment was performed with MiXCR. Vaccine-responding clonotypes were identified with edgeR using replicate PBMC samples, with FDR below 0.01 and a log2 fold change above 5 up to day 15 being required. Bulk clonotypes were assigned CD4 or CD8 identity according to which sequenced CD4 or CD8 repertoire held them at higher abundance. Through fastp at Q25 and MiXCR, TCRdb rebuilt clones from the public reads, retaining in-frame beta chains. Here each entry gathers all rows of one CDR3 protein and keeps the most common genes and DNA. The V and J calls follow TCRdb's processing rather than the paper's. Here the sample has 120,000 or so distinct CDR3 sequences; 5.5% to 8% occur a single time. Roughly 2.5% of the sample is in the top ten clones.

This specimen's treatment or condition label, interpreted: live attenuated yellow fever vaccine strain. PBMCs were isolated from peripheral blood using a standard Ficoll-Paque protocol. Dynabeads CD4 and CD8 positive selection kits were used to isolate CD4 and CD8 T-cell fractions. RNA was extracted with TriZol from bulk PBMCs, CD4 and CD8 fractions, and dextramer-positive and dextramer-negative fractions. For this chain, trimming is 1 base at the V end and 10 bases at the J end, and the number of junction bases without a gene match is 11. The germline V gene provides CDR1 MGHRA and CDR2 YSYEKL. From cysteine to phenylalanine, the CDR3 is 15 amino acids long. Kept here is only the CDR3 DNA, which spans 45 bases and is read in frame from base 1. Summary of the overall study and its limitations: Most clones expanded after primary vaccination were re-detected after the booster (around 96% of CD4 and approximately 88% of CD8), suggesting broad memory maintenance. The secondary T-cell response was weaker than the primary response but faster, peaking on day 5 instead of day 15. A small share of clonotypes occurred in both CD4 and CD8 compartments, likely arising from convergent recombination. Only a couple of donors were included in the study, so the extent to which the findings can be generalized is limited. FACS-sorted repertoires could contain abundant contaminating clonotypes from the bulk population, so computational filtering was required.

This clonotype was detected many times. Its binding antigen is unknown. Base qualities are not at hand, and no much larger clone is one base apart. The sample here was CD4+ T cells sorted from PBMCs, taken around 45 days after the first yellow fever vaccination. This receptor was taken from a man younger than 35 who received the YFV17D yellow fever vaccine. The chain is assembled from TRBV4-1 and TRBJ2-5, with TRBD1 identical over 8 junction bases. The sequenced DNA is TGCGCCAGCAGCCAAGCCGCGGACAGGGTCCCGGTCCAGTACTTC. Its translation is CASSQAADRVPVQYF.